This T cell receptor (beta chain) was captured by sequencing in a study of cytomegalovirus exposure and HLA in healthy donors. Study outcomes and limitations: Clonal expansion, a later analysis showed, was greater in HLA-associated TCR beta chains than in equally common others.

As regards this clone: The antigen is undetermined.

The ends were cut back, 4 bases at V and 5 bases at J, with 11 bases in the middle. CDR3 length equals 13 residues. Germline lookup yields CDR1 MGHRA and CDR2 YSYEKL. PCR used 60 Vbeta primers and 13 Jbeta primers. Here immunoSEQ multiplex PCR was the method, and the copy in TCRdb shows in-frame clones only, minus some. Of 150,000 or so clones in the sample, 80% are singletons; the top ten hold around 15%. The chain links TRBV4-1 to TRBJ2-5; D might be TRBD1 (5 bases). The sample was PBMCs. The TCR comes from a woman in her 40s in good health and CMV-seronegative. CDR3 DNA: TGCGCCAGCAGCCGTATTTCAGGGGAGACCCAGTACTTC. Encoded protein: CASSRISGETQYF.